This TCR beta chain was sequenced for a study of blood T cell repertoires in COVID-19. Looking at the study overall: Some COVID-19 samples were acute and others convalescent; all came from the United States, Italy and Spain. The analysed material was cDNA or gDNA that came from T cells, B-cell-depleted T cells, or PBMCs.

Patients in Seattle were enrolled during active infection, then followed longitudinally. There are 14 residues in the CDR3. After removal of 10 bases from V and 8 bases from J, the junction contained 13 bases not matched to a gene. Germline loops: CDR1 SNHLY, CDR2 FYNNEI. Study processing details: Amplification with reference gene primers provided the estimates of nucleated cell counts. Assay used: immunoSEQ multiplex PCR; TCRdb lists only in-frame clones, some missing. V, J and clone size were drawn from that table, and D and trimming were deduced from the DNA. The sample lists 500,000 to 600,000 clones, around nine tenths seen once, with roughly 8% in the top ten.

The sequencing input was peripheral blood. This TCR was recovered from a woman aged 45-60 years with COVID-19, enrolled during active disease. The J gene is TRBJ1-4, the V gene TRBV2; the match to TRBD1 covers 7 bases. The CDR3 nucleotides read TGTGCCACCCAGACAGGGCGGGGAGACGAAAAACTGTTTTTT. Its protein product is CATQTGRGDEKLFF.